These 3 T cell receptor beta chains came from one sample sequenced in a study of control samples from healthy donors and cancer patients. Some clones are missing from TCRdb's copy, which holds only in-frame ones; the method was immunoSEQ multiplex PCR. The sample includes about 130,000 clones, almost 95% of them seen just once. The sample comprised PBMCs. The receptors were gathered from an elderly man with head and neck cancer.

CDR3 in amino acids: CASSIATGTGTVDTQYF. Here the CDR3 DNA reads TGTGCCAGTAGTATAGCCACCGGGACAGGTACTGTAGATACGCAGTATTTT. The V call is TRBV19, the J call TRBJ2-3, with 8 nucleotides matching TRBD1. V was pared by 1 base and J by 5 bases, with 11 bases of the junction left unmatched. The germline CDR1 and CDR2 sequences are LNHDA and SQIVND (reference sequence). The CDR3 contains 17 residues.

V gene TRBV10-3 combines with J gene TRBJ2-1; D may be TRBD2 (7 bases). Germline CDR1 is ENHRY and CDR2 is SYGVKD. This CDR3 spans 15 amino acids. V was shortened by 4 bases and J by 2 bases, with 12 bases between the two germline ends. The CDR3 loop is CAISVGGDTYNEQFF. The CDR3 nucleotides read TGTGCCATCAGTGTGGGAGGGGACACCTACAATGAGCAGTTCTTC.

The chain carries TRBV6-5 and TRBJ2-7; a possible D gene is TRBD2 (6 bases). Looked up from germline, CDR1 is MNHEY and CDR2 is SVGAGI. CDR3 length: 15 amino acids. Deletions cut 0 bases from V and 3 bases from J, with 12 bases between. This chain's CDR3 is CASSYSGSLIYEQYF. The CDR3 nucleotides read TGTGCCAGCAGTTACTCCGGGAGTTTGATCTACGAGCAGTACTTC.